This T cell receptor (beta chain) appears in the sequencing data of a study of shared clonotypes between healthy human individuals. Deep level was the assay's run setting. Repertoires were generated with immunoSEQ multiplex PCR, while TCRdb's copy carries only in-frame clones and drops some. Of around 1.1 million clones listed, around 78% were seen once; the top ten hold 0.55% to 0.7%. Comments on this clone: Its antigen is unidentified.

CDR3 length equals 15 residues. Per germline, CDR1 MNHEY and CDR2 SVGAGI. The V gene end was trimmed by 3 bases and the J gene end by 6 bases; junction bases not matched to a gene: 10. Points from the study as a whole: Specimens sampled were limited to blood, with tissue repertoires likely differing.

The sequence was obtained from a man younger than 35 in good health. Some clones in this sample may be carry-over from other donors' samples. Sequenced material: memory CD4+ T cells from PBMCs. Subset denoted: CD45RA-negative fraction. The chain combines TRBV6-5 with TRBJ2-7, with TRBD1 matching over 8 bases. The CDR3 here is CASSYRQGTSAEQYF. CDR3 nucleotide sequence: TGTGCCAGCAGTTATCGACAGGGGACTTCTGCCGAGCAGTACTTC.